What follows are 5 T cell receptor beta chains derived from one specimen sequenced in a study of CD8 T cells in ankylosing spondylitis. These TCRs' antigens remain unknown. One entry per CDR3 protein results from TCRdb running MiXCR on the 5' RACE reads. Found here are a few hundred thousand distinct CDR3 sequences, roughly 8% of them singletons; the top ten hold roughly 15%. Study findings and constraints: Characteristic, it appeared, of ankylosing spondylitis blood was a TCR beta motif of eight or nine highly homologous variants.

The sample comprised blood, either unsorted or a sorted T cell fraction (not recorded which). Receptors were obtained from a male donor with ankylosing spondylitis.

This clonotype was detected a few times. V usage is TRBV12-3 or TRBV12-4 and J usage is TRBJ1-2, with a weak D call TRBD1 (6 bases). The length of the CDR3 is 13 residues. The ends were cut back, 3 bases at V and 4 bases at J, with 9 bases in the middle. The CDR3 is CASSFVDSYGYTF. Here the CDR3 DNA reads TGTGCCAGCAGTTTTGTGGACAGCTATGGCTACACCTTC.

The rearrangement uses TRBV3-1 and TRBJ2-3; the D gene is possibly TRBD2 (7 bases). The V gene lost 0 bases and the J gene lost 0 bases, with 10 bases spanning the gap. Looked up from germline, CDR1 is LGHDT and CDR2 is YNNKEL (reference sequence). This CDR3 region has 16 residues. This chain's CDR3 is CASSQEGGGSTDTQYF. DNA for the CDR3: TGTGCCAGCAGCCAAGAGGGAGGGGGGAGCACAGATACGCAGTATTTT.

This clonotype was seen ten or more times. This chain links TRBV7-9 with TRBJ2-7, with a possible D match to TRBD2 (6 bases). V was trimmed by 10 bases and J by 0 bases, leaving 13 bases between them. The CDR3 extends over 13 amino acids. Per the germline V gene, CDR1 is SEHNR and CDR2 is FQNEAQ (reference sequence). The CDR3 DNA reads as TGTGCCACCCTTATCGGGAGCTCCTACGAGCAGTACTTC. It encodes CATLIGSSYEQYF.

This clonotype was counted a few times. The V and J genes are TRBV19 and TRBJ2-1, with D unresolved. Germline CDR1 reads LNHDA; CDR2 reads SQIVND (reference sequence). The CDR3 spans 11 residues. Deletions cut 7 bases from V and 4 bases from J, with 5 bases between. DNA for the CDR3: TGTGCCAGTACTAGATACAATGAGCAGTTCTTC. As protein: CASTRYNEQFF.

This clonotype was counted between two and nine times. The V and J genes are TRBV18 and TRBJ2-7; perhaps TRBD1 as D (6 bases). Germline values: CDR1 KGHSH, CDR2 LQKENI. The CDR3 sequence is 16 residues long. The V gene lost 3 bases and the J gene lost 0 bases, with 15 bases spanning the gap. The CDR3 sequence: CASSPNRDKSSYEQYF. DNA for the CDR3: TGTGCCAGCTCACCTAACCGGGACAAGAGCTCCTACGAGCAGTACTTC.